The 30 T cell receptor beta chains below come from one sample, sequenced in a study of blood T cell repertoires in COVID-19. Only in-frame clones appear in the TCRdb table, and some are missing; sequencing was by immunoSEQ multiplex PCR. Found here are 300,000 to 350,000 clones, 87% of them singletons; the top ten hold more than 8.5%. The sequenced material came from PBMCs or T cells enriched from blood (not recorded which). The source is a woman younger than 30 who had recovered from COVID-19.

This sequence joins TRBV5-5 and TRBJ1-3, with 10 bases fitting TRBD1. After removal of 7 bases from V and 2 bases from J, the junction contained 9 bases not matched to a gene. The CDR3 has 16 residues. Per the germline V gene, CDR1 is SGHKS and CDR2 is YYEKEE (reference sequence). CDR3 in DNA: TGTGCCAGCGCCGGGACAGGGGTCTACCCTGGAAACACCATATATTTT. As protein: CASAGTGVYPGNTIYF.

This chain connects TRBV10-3 to TRBJ2-7; 11 nucleotides agree with TRBD2. The germline gives CDR1 ENHRY, CDR2 SYGVKD. Germline trimming cut 4 bases from V and 0 bases from J; bases unmatched to any gene: 5. The CDR3 runs to 16 residues. Written as DNA, the CDR3 is TGTGCCATCAGTGGGACTAGCGGGCGGTTCTCCTACGAGCAGTACTTC. This encodes CAISGTSGRFSYEQYF.

The chain employs TRBV7-9 and TRBJ1-6, with D hard to call. CDR1 and CDR2 (germline): SEHNR, FQNEAQ (reference sequence). V was shortened by 4 bases and J by 5 bases, with 12 bases between the two germline ends. The CDR3 has 15 amino acids. The CDR3 region is CASSSPRLNNSPLHF. CDR3 nucleotides: TGTGCCAGCAGCTCCCCCAGGCTGAATAATTCACCCCTCCACTTT.

This chain connects TRBV5-4 to TRBJ2-1; D remains ambiguous. Trimming took 1 base from V and 10 from J, leaving 6 bases between them. CDR1 and CDR2 (germline): SGHNT, YYREEE (reference sequence). There are 11 residues in the CDR3. CDR3 protein: CASSLRREQFF. The CDR3 DNA reads TGTGCCAGCAGCTTGCGGCGGGAGCAGTTCTTC. Full variable domain (outside the CDR3, taken from reference TRBV5-4 and TRBJ2-1): ETGVTQSPTHLIKTRGQQVTLRCSSQSGHNTVSWYQQALGQGPQFIFQYYREEENGRGNFPPRFSGLQFPNYSSELNVNALELDDSALYLCASSLRREQFFGPGTRLTVL.

The chain recombines TRBV10-3 with TRBJ2-3, with a weak D call TRBD1 (6 bases). The V end lost 6 bases, the J end lost 5 bases, and 6 bases lay between the germline ends. The CDR3 sequence is 11 residues long. Germline lookup yields CDR1 ENHRY and CDR2 SYGVKD. CDR3 bases: TGTGCCATCAGGACAGGAGATACGCAGTATTTT. Encoded protein: CAIRTGDTQYF.

The chain uses TRBV2 and TRBJ1-6; D is perhaps TRBD1 (6 bases). Trimming left V 4 bases short and J 7 bases short, with 14 bases between. The germline gives CDR1 SNHLY, CDR2 FYNNEI. This CDR3 has 15 residues. The CDR3 spells CASSVEGVRNSPLHF. Written as DNA, the CDR3 is TGTGCCAGCAGTGTTGAGGGGGTACGGAATTCACCCCTCCACTTT.

The chain has TRBV11-2 and TRBJ1-1, with a weak D call TRBD1 (5 bases). The CDR3 totals 15 residues. From germline, CDR1 is SGHAT and CDR2 FQNNGV. Deletions cut 2 bases from V and 3 bases from J, with 13 bases between. The CDR3 nucleotides read TGTGCCAGCAGCTTATCGGGGGTTGGGGACACTGAAGCTTTCTTT. Translating gives CASSLSGVGDTEAFF. Based on the CDR3 plus reference TRBV11-2 and TRBJ1-1, the full variable domain is EAGVAQSPRYKIIEKRQSVAFWCNPISGHATLYWYQQILGQGPKLLIQFQNNGVVDDSQLPKDRFSAERLKGVDSTLKIQPAKLEDSAVYLCASSLSGVGDTEAFFGQGTRLTVV.

The chain employs TRBV6-2 or TRBV6-3 and TRBJ2-5, with a possible D match to TRBD1 (6 bases). V was shortened by 0 bases and J by 0 bases, with 14 bases between the two germline ends. The CDR3 covers 17 residues. Germline CDR1 reads MNHEY; CDR2 reads SVGEGT. As DNA, the CDR3 is TGTGCCAGCAGTTACTCTGTCTTCGGGACACACCAAGAGACCCAGTACTTC. This codes for CASSYSVFGTHQETQYF.

There are a few counts of this clone. Other DNA sequences of this sample code for an identical CDR3. The chain employs TRBV6-5 and TRBJ2-1, with a possible D match to TRBD1 (5 bases). The germline V gene encodes CDR1 MNHEY and CDR2 SVGAGI. Trimming removed 0 bases at V and 2 bases at J, with 11 bases between. The CDR3 covers 16 residues. The CDR3 sequence: CASSYSNRGPYNEQFF. In DNA form, the CDR3 reads TGTGCCAGCAGTTACTCGAATAGGGGCCCCTACAATGAGCAGTTCTTC.

The genes are TRBV11-2 and TRBJ1-2, with a weak D call TRBD1 (5 bases). CDR1 is SGHAT, CDR2 FQNNGV, per germline. The ends were cut back, 5 bases at V and 6 bases at J, with 13 bases in the middle. CDR3 length: 13 residues. In nucleotides, the CDR3 is TGTGCCAGCAGCCCAGGTAGGGGCCATGGCTACACCTTC. It encodes CASSPGRGHGYTF.

J is TRBJ2-2 and V is TRBV7-3, with D possibly TRBD2 on 6 matching bases. The V gene's germline CDR1 is SGHTA and CDR2 FQGTGA. V lost 5 bases, J lost 7 bases, and 14 bases lay in between. The CDR3 totals 14 residues. The CDR3: CASSPRLVGGELFF. CDR3 bases: TGTGCCAGCAGCCCCCGACTAGTTGGCGGGGAGCTGTTTTTT.

The chain joins TRBV7-9 to TRBJ1-4; D unresolved. The CDR3 spans 15 residues. The germline CDR1 and CDR2 sequences are SEHNR and FQNEAQ (reference sequence). V lost 0 bases and J lost 8, with 13 bases in between. The CDR3 DNA sequence: TGTGCCAGCAGCTTAGCGGGGAGGGTTGGCGAAAAACTGTTTTTT. This codes for CASSLAGRVGEKLFF.

The chain employs TRBV15 and TRBJ2-7, with D tentatively TRBD2 (7 bases). Germline values: CDR1 LNHNV, CDR2 YYDKDF (reference sequence). Trimming removed 0 bases at V and 4 bases at J, with 10 bases between. The CDR3 has 14 amino acids. The CDR3 bases are TGTGCCACCAGCAGAGAAGGGGGGGGTTACGAGCAGTACTTC. Translated, it gives CATSREGGGYEQYF.

The chain combines TRBV3-1 (or the pseudogene TRBV3-2) with TRBJ2-7; D may be TRBD1 (6 bases). CDR3 length equals 17 residues. Germline V gene lookup returns CDR1 LGHDT and CDR2 YNNKEL (reference sequence). Trimming left V 4 bases short and J 0 bases short, with 19 bases between. The CDR3 is CASSRRTRTAFSYEQYF. For the CDR3, the DNA is TGTGCCAGCAGCCGCAGGACCCGGACAGCATTCTCCTACGAGCAGTACTTC.

The V gene is TRBV5-4, the J gene TRBJ2-7, with a tentative D call TRBD2 (6 bases). Trimming removed 1 base from V and 2 bases from J, with 10 bases in between. Germline assignment: CDR1 SGHNT and CDR2 YYREEE (reference sequence). This CDR3 comprises 14 residues. The CDR3 sequence is CASSLIGGAYEQYF. As DNA, the CDR3 is TGTGCCAGCAGCTTGATCGGGGGAGCCTACGAGCAGTACTTC.

The genes are TRBV5-4 and TRBJ1-3, with 7 bases matching TRBD1. The CDR3 length is 14 residues. V shed 4 bases, J shed 3 bases, and the junction held 4 bases outside the gene matches. Germline loops: CDR1 SGHNT, CDR2 YYREEE (reference sequence). The CDR3 here is CASSLGTVGNTIYF. The CDR3 DNA is TGTGCCAGCAGCCTCGGGACAGTTGGAAACACCATATATTTT.

As regards this clone: Relative to the germline gene, one junction end is altered; a read error may explain this. The chain combines TRBV6-5 with TRBJ2-7, with 9 bases identical to TRBD2. The CDR3 is 13 residues long. CDR1 and CDR2 (germline): MNHEY, SVGAGI. For the CDR3, the DNA is TGTGCCAGCAGTTACGAGGAAGGGACTAGCTCAAACTTC. This sequence encodes CASSYEEGTSSNF.

The V and J genes are TRBV5-1 and TRBJ1-2; TRBD1 is a possible D gene (5 bases). Germline V gene data show CDR1 as SGHRS and CDR2 as YFSETQ. The CDR3 sequence is 13 residues long. V was shortened by 8 bases and J by 2 bases, with 13 bases between the two germline ends. The CDR3: CASGQGGNYGYTF. The CDR3 bases are TGCGCCAGTGGGCAGGGCGGAAACTATGGCTACACCTTC.

The genes are TRBV11-2 and TRBJ1-6, with D uncertain. The CDR3 spans 16 residues. Germline V gene lookup returns CDR1 SGHAT and CDR2 FQNNGV. V was shortened by 2 bases and J by 7 bases, with 15 bases between the two germline ends. CDR3 sequence: CASSLTSRVGNSPLHF. The CDR3 DNA follows: TGTGCCAGCAGCTTAACGAGCCGGGTTGGGAATTCACCCCTCCACTTT.

The chain has TRBV5-4 and TRBJ2-1; D might be TRBD1 (5 bases). V was pared by 4 bases and J by 5 bases, with 10 bases between. CDR1 SGHNT and CDR2 YYREEE come from the germline V gene (reference sequence). The CDR3 sequence is 13 residues long. CDR3 region: CASSHGQNNEQFF. CDR3 DNA sequence: TGTGCCAGCAGCCACGGACAAAACAATGAGCAGTTCTTC.

This chain uses TRBV2 with TRBJ1-2, with TRBD1 identical over 7 bases. Per the germline V gene, CDR1 is SNHLY and CDR2 is FYNNEI. V trimming: 4 bases; J trimming: 7 bases; junction bases outside the gene matches: 6. The CDR3 is made up of 13 amino acids. This CDR3 is CASSAQGTGGYTF. The CDR3 DNA follows: TGTGCCAGCAGTGCACAGGGGACCGGTGGCTACACCTTC.

The V gene is TRBV7-9, the J gene TRBJ2-7; D ambiguous. Germline values: CDR1 SEHNR, CDR2 FQNEAQ (reference sequence). The CDR3 has 14 residues. V lost 2 bases to trimming and J lost 2 bases, with 10 bases between them. Here the CDR3 reads CASSLSRGAYEQYF. The CDR3 DNA is TGTGCCAGCAGCTTATCTAGAGGAGCCTACGAGCAGTACTTC.

This sequence joins TRBV7-2 and TRBJ2-2, with 10 nucleotides matching TRBD2. The germline V gene encodes CDR1 SGHTA and CDR2 FQGNSA. V shed 1 base, J shed 4 bases, and the junction held 6 bases outside the gene matches. The CDR3 spans 17 residues. Here the CDR3 DNA reads TGTGCCAGCAGCTTAGACTCCGGGACTAGCGCCACCGGGGAGCTGTTTTTT. This gives the protein CASSLDSGTSATGELFF.

The V gene is TRBV7-2, the J gene TRBJ1-6; TRBD1 matches 7 bases. V lost 1 base, J lost 10 bases, and 4 bases stayed unmatched. There are 14 residues in the CDR3. Germline V CDR1 and CDR2: SGHTA, FQGNSA. This CDR3 reads CASSLDRGESPLHF. The CDR3 bases are TGTGCCAGCAGCTTAGACAGGGGTGAGTCACCCCTCCACTTT.

The chain has TRBV28 and TRBJ2-7, with 8 bases that match TRBD2. Germline V gene sequence: CDR1 MDHEN, CDR2 SYDVKM. This CDR3 spans 15 amino acids. Trimming took 5 bases from V and 2 from J; bases not matched to a gene: 8. The CDR3 spells CASSPMVGRAYEQYF. The CDR3 DNA reads TGTGCCAGCAGTCCTATGGTCGGGAGGGCCTACGAGCAGTACTTC.

The chain links TRBV11-2 to TRBJ2-5; perhaps TRBD1 as D (6 bases). Germline lookup yields CDR1 SGHAT and CDR2 FQNNGV. The CDR3 consists of 13 residues. Trimming stripped 7 bases from V and 4 bases from J, with 13 bases between. The CDR3 loop is CASNRVRGETQYF. For the CDR3, the DNA is TGTGCCAGCAACAGGGTCCGGGGAGAGACCCAGTACTTC.

The V and J genes are TRBV6-2 or TRBV6-3 and TRBJ2-4; 9 bases line up with TRBD1. Trimming at V came to 5 bases and at J to 7 bases, leaving 21 bases not matched to a gene. This CDR3 has 19 amino acids. Per the germline V gene, CDR1 is MNHEY and CDR2 is SVGEGT. The CDR3 sequence is CASSNPQGALGGAGNIQYF. The CDR3 coding sequence is TGTGCCAGCAGTAATCCACAGGGGGCTCTAGGAGGTGCGGGGAACATTCAGTACTTC.

The chain has TRBV27 and TRBJ2-7; 7 bases agree with TRBD2. This CDR3 region has 17 residues. The V gene's germline CDR1 is MNHEY and CDR2 SMNVEV (reference sequence). V was pared by 2 bases and J by 4 bases, with 14 bases of the junction left unmatched. DNA of the CDR3: TGTGCCAGCAGTTTAGGTTTAGGGGAGGGATTCCCATACGAGCAGTACTTC. It yields the protein CASSLGLGEGFPYEQYF.

This clone was seen a single time. This chain uses TRBV2 with TRBJ1-1; D not resolved. V lost 7 bases and J 5 bases, leaving 8 bases between the germline ends. Per the germline V gene, CDR1 is SNHLY and CDR2 is FYNNEI. The CDR3 is made up of 11 amino acids. The CDR3 spells CASIRETEAFF. The CDR3 DNA follows: TGTGCCAGCATACGGGAAACTGAAGCTTTCTTT.

The rearrangement links TRBV5-1 to TRBJ1-2, with D uncertain. V lost 1 base and J 5 bases, leaving 9 bases between the germline ends. The germline V gene has CDR1 SGHRS and CDR2 YFSETQ. The length of the CDR3 is 13 residues. Here the CDR3 reads CASSLRTRYGYTF. CDR3 DNA: TGCGCCAGCAGCTTGAGGACTCGATATGGCTACACCTTC.